The 3 T cell receptor beta chains given below trace back to one sample, sequenced in a study of Ad26.COV2.S vaccination and SARS-CoV-2 variants. As for treatment: some 20 received Ad26.COV2.S at low or high dose, single or two shots; about 5 received placebo; per-sample allocation not given. It was on day 63 after the first vaccine or placebo injection that samples were taken. Measured with immunoSEQ multiplex PCR; TCRdb has only the in-frame clones, and not every one. The table shows over 450,000 clones, with nearly 90% occurring only once. This material consisted of peripheral blood, taken in a trial of Ad26.COV2.S vaccine versus placebo. Every receptor here comes from a person aged 18 to 65 who received the Ad26.COV2.S COVID-19 vaccine or a placebo.

The chain has TRBV6-5 and TRBJ2-1, with 12 positions matching TRBD2. Looked up from germline, CDR1 is MNHEY and CDR2 is SVGAGI. This CDR3 comprises 15 residues. V was pared by 6 bases and J by 3 bases, with 3 bases of the junction left unmatched. Here the CDR3 DNA reads TGTGCCAGCAGCACTAGCGGGAGGCGCTACAATGAGCAGTTCTTC. Translated, it gives CASSTSGRRYNEQFF.

The gene calls are TRBV28 and TRBJ1-5, with D unresolved. Per the germline V gene, CDR1 is MDHEN and CDR2 is SYDVKM. The CDR3 runs to 14 residues. The V end lost 4 bases, the J end lost 5 bases, and 12 bases lay between the germline ends. CDR3 sequence reads: CASSSDGDYQPQHF. The CDR3 DNA reads TGTGCCAGCAGTTCGGACGGCGATTATCAGCCCCAGCATTTT. Looking up the rest from reference TRBV28 and TRBJ1-5 gives the full variable domain: DVKVTQSSRYLVKRTGEKVFLECVQDMDHENMFWYRQDPGLGLRLIYFSYDVKMKEKGDIPEGYSVSREKKERFSLILESASTNQTSMYLCASSSDGDYQPQHFGDGTRLSIL.

The chain carries TRBV10-3 and TRBJ1-4, with a weak D call TRBD1 (5 bases). With 5 bases removed from V and 2 bases from J, the gap between germline ends came to 15 bases. This CDR3 has 16 residues. CDR1 and CDR2 (germline): ENHRY, SYGVKD. In DNA form, the CDR3 reads TGTGCCATCAGTCCTAACCAGGGTTCCACTAATGAAAAACTGTTTTTT. The encoded protein is CAISPNQGSTNEKLFF.